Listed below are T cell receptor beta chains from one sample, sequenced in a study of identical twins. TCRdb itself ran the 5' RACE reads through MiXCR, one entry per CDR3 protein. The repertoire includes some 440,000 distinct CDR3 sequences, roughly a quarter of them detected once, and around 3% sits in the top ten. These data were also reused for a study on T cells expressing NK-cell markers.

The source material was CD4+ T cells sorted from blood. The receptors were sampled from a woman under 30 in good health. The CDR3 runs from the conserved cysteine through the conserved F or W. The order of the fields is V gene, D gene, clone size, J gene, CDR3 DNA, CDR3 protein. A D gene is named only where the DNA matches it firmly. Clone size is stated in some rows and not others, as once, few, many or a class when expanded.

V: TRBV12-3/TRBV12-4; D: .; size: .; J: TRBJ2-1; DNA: TGTGCCAGCAGTTATCGGGAGCAGTTCTTC; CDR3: CASSYREQFF
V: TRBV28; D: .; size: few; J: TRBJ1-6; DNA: TGTGCCAGCAGTGTGACAGTTGGAGGTGTTTCACCCCTCCACTTT; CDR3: CASSVTVGGVSPLHF
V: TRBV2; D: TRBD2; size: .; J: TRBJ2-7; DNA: TGTGCCAGCAGAGAACCGGGAGGGAGGTCCTACGAGCAGTACTTC; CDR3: CASREPGGRSYEQYF
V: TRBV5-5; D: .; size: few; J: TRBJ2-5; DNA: TGTGCCAGCAGCTCGGGGACCGCAGAGACCCAGTACTTC; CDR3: CASSSGTAETQYF
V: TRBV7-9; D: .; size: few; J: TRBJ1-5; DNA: TGTGCCAGCAGCTCCCCATGGGTCGGGGACAGCAATCAGCCCCAGCATTTT; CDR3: CASSSPWVGDSNQPQHF
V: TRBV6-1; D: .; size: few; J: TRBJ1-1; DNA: TGTGCCAGCAGCCCGCTTTACACTGAAGCTTTCTTT; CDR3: CASSPLYTEAFF
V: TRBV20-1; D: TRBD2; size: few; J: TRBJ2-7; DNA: TGCAGTGCTCTCGGGACTAGCGGGGGGATGCGGTACGAGCAGTACTTC; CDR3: CSALGTSGGMRYEQYF
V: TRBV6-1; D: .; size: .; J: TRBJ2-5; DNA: TGTGCCAGCAGGCTCGGACTGGGGCAAGAGACCCAGTACTTC; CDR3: CASRLGLGQETQYF
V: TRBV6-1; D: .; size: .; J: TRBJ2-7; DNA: TGTGCCAGCAGCCTTGGCGGGGGCTCTACCTACGAGCAGTACTTC; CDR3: CASSLGGGSTYEQYF
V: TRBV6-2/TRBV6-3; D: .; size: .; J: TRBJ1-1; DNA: TGTGCCAGCAGGCCGGACATGAACACTGAAGCTTTCTTT; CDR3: CASRPDMNTEAFF
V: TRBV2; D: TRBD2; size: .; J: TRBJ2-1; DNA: TGTGCCAGCAGTGATCGAGTAGCGGGAACTGAGCAGTTCTTC; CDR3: CASSDRVAGTEQFF
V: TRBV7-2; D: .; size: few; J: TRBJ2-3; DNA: TGTGCCAGCAGCTTCGACCCAGGGGATACGCAGTATTTT; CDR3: CASSFDPGDTQYF
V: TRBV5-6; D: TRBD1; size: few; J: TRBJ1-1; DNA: TGTGCCAGCAGCTTGGATGGACAGGGTAAGGTCACTGAAGCTTTCTTT; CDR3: CASSLDGQGKVTEAFF
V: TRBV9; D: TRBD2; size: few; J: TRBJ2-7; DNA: TGTGCCAGCAGCGTAGGCCAGCGGGAGAGGGTCTACGAGCAGTACTTC; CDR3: CASSVGQRERVYEQYF
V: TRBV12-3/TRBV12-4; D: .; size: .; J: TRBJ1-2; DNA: TGTGCCAGCAGCCCGGGACCCCAAGTCTCGGTCTATGGCTACACCTTC; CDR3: CASSPGPQVSVYGYTF
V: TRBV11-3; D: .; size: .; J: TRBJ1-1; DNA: TGTGCCAGCACGGGGGGGAAGGCTGAAGCTTTCTTT; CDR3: CASTGGKAEAFF
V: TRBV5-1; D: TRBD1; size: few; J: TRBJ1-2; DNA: TGCGCCAGCAGCACGGGACAGGGCGAAGGCTACACCTTC; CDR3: CASSTGQGEGYTF
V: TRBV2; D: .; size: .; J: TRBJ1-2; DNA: TGTGCCAGCAGTGATGATTTTCCACATGGCTACACCTTC; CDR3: CASSDDFPHGYTF
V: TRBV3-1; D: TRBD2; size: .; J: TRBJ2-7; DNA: TGTGCCAGCCGTGCGAGCGGGGGCCACGAGCAGTACTTC; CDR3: CASRASGGHEQYF
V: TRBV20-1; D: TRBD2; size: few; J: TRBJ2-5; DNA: TGCAGTGCCCACCCCGGAGCGGGGGGGCAGGGGACCCAGTACTTC; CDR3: CSAHPGAGGQGTQYF
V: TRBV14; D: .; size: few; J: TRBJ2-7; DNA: TGTGCCAGCAGCCAAGTTGCTCCAGGCCCCTACGAGCAGTACTTC; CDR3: CASSQVAPGPYEQYF
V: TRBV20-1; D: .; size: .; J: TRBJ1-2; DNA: TGCAGTGCAACCAGGGGATCGGGTGGCTACACCTTC; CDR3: CSATRGSGGYTF
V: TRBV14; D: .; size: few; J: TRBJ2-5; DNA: TGTGCCAGCAGCCAAGCCTACTCGGGATCCCGAGAGACCCAGTACTTC; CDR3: CASSQAYSGSRETQYF
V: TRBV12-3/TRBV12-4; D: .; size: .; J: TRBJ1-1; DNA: TGTGCCAGCAGTTTAGGTCCGGTACCCACTGAAGCTTTCTTT; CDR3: CASSLGPVPTEAFF
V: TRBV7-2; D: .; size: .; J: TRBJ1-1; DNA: TGTGCCAGCAGCTTACGGACGGGGCTGGGGAACACTGAAGCTTTCTTT; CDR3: CASSLRTGLGNTEAFF
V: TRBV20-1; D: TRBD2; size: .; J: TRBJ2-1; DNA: TGCAGTGCTGCCCGGAGCGGGGGGAACAATGAGCAGTTCTTC; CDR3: CSAARSGGNNEQFF
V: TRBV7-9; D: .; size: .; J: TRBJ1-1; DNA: TGTGCCAGCAGCTTTGCAGGGTTTTATGGTGAAGCTTTCTTT; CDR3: CASSFAGFYGEAFF
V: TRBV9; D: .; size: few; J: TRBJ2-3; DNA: TGTGCCAGCACCCCAGGGCTAGCCCAACCCGATACGCAGTATTTT; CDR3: CASTPGLAQPDTQYF
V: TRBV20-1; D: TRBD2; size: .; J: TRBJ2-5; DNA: TGCAGTGCCCAGCCGGGACTAGCGGGAGGAGACCAAGAGACCCAGTACTTC; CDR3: CSAQPGLAGGDQETQYF
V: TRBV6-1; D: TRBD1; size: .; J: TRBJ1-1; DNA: TGTGCCAGCCACAGGGGTTTAGGGACTGAAGCTTTCTTT; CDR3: CASHRGLGTEAFF
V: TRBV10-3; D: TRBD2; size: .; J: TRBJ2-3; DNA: TGTGCCATCGGGGGCGCAGCGGGAGTTACAGATACGCAGTATTTT; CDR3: CAIGGAAGVTDTQYF
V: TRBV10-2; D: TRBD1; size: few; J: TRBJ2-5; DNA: TGCGCCAGCACAGGGGGCCGAGAGACCCAGTACTTC; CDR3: CASTGGRETQYF
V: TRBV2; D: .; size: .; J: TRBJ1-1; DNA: TGTGCCAGCGGTGGAGGCGACACTGAAGCTTTCTTT; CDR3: CASGGGDTEAFF
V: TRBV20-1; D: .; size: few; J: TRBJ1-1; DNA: TGCAGTGCTCCACTGGTAGCATCCGGATCCAACGAAGCTTTCTTT; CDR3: CSAPLVASGSNEAFF
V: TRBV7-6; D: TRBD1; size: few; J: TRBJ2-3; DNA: TGTGCCAGCAGTCCACGCAGGGGGCTTTACACAGATACGCAGTATTTT; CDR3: CASSPRRGLYTDTQYF
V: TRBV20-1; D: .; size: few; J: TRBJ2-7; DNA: TGCAGTGCCGCCGAGCTTAGCGTGTCCTACGAGCAGTACTTC; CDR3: CSAAELSVSYEQYF
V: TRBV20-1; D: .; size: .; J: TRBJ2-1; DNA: TGCAGTGCCACCAAAGCAGGTGAGCAGTTCTTC; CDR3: CSATKAGEQFF
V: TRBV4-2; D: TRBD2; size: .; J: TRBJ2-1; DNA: TGTGCCAGCAGCCCCCGCGGGCGGGGGGGCACCAATGAGCAGTTCTTC; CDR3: CASSPRGRGGTNEQFF
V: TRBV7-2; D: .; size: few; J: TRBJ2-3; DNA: TGTGCCAGCAAGGCATCGACGCAGTATTTT; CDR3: CASKASTQYF
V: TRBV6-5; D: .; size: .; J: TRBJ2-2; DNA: TGTGCCAGCAGAAGGGTAACCGGGGAGCTGTTTTTT; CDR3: CASRRVTGELFF
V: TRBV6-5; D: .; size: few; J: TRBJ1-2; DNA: TGTGCCAGCAATGACAGGTTTCGGGGCTACACCTTC; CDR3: CASNDRFRGYTF
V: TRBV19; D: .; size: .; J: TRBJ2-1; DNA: TGTGCCAGTAGTATAGATCCGAACGACCACAATGAGCAGTTCTTC; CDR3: CASSIDPNDHNEQFF
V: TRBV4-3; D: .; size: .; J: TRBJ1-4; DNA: TGCGCCAGCAGCCAGTCGGCAACTAATGAAAAACTGTTTTTT; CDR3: CASSQSATNEKLFF
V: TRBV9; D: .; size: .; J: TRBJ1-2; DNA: TGTGCCAGCAGCCCCCGGGGTGGGAAAGGCGGCTACACCTTC; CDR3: CASSPRGGKGGYTF
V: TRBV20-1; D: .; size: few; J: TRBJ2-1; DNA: TGCAGTGCTCAGCTGAGGGTGAATGAGCAGTTCTTC; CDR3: CSAQLRVNEQFF